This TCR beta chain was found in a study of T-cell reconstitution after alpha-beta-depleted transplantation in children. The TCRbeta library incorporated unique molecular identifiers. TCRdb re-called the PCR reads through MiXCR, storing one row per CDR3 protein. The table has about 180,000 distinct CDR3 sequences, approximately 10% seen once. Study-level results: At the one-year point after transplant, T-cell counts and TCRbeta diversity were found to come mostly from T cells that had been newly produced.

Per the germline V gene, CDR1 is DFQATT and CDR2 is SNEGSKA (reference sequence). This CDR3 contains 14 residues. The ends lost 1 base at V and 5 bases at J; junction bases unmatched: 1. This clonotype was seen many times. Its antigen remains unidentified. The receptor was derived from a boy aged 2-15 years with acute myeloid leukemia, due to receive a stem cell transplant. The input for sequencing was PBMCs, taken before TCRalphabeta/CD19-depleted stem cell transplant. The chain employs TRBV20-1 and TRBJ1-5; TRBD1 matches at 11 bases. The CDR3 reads CSARGDRGDQPQHF. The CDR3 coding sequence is TGCAGTGCTAGAGGGGACAGGGGGGATCAGCCCCAGCATTTT.